The 29 T cell receptor beta chains below come from one sample, sequenced in a study of beta chain features in type 1 diabetes. Expressed TCRB transcripts were sequenced, since all the RNA that had been isolated was reverse transcribed. Using immunoSEQ multiplex PCR, the repertoire was profiled, and TCRdb retains in-frame clones only, with some absent. Of hundreds of thousands of clones in the sample, roughly a sixth were seen once. The sequenced sample was naive CD4+ T cells from blood. The receptors originated from a man aged 18 to 30 in good health.

This clone was detected only a few times. The rearrangement uses TRBV18 and TRBJ2-2, with D perhaps TRBD1 or TRBD2 (5 bases each). Trimming left V 3 bases short and J 4 bases short, with 12 bases between. Germline CDR1 is KGHSH and CDR2 is LQKENI. The CDR3 loop spans 15 amino acids. CDR3 DNA sequence: TGTGCCAGCTCACCTGCCGGGACGAGCACCGGGGAGCTGTTTTTT. It is translated as CASSPAGTSTGELFF.

The chain couples TRBV7-3 to TRBJ2-6; 8 bases align to TRBD1. The CDR3 totals 15 residues. J gave up 5 bases and V 5 bases, and 5 bases lay outside the gene matches. CDR1 is SGHTA and CDR2 is FQGTGA in the germline V gene. The CDR3 reads CASSMTGVWANVLTF. The CDR3 bases are TGTGCCAGCAGCATGACAGGGGTCTGGGCCAACGTCCTGACTTTC.

The CDR3 DNA sequence: TGTGCCAGCAGCTTAGCAGGGGCGAAATACGAGCAGTACTTC. Encoded protein: CASSLAGAKYEQYF. The chain carries TRBV11-3 and TRBJ2-7; perhaps TRBD1 as D (6 bases). The CDR3 has 14 amino acids. The V gene's germline CDR1 is SGHNT and CDR2 YENEEA. Trimming cost V 1 base and J 4 bases, with 11 bases left between them. The complete variable domain, with remaining parts taken from reference TRBV11-3 and TRBJ2-7, reads EAGVVQSPRYKIIEKKQPVAFWCNPISGHNTLYWYLQNLGQGPELLIRYENEEAVDDSQLPKDRFSAERLKGVDSTLKIQPAELGDSAVYLCASSLAGAKYEQYFGPGTRLTVT.

The CDR3 bases are TGCAGCGTGGGGACAGGGTGGGACTATGGCTACACCTTC. It codes for CSVGTGWDYGYTF. The chain employs TRBV29-1 and TRBJ1-2, with TRBD1 matching over 9 bases. Germline loops: CDR1 SQVTM, CDR2 ANQGSEA. This CDR3 has 13 amino acids. With V trimmed by 6 bases and J by 3 bases, 5 bases remained unmatched.

This chain uses TRBV27 with TRBJ2-3; TRBD1 is a possible D gene (6 bases). The germline V gene encodes CDR1 MNHEY and CDR2 SMNVEV (reference sequence). The CDR3 totals 18 residues. The V gene lost 3 bases and the J gene lost 1 base, with 20 bases spanning the gap. CDR3 coding DNA: TGTGCCAGCAGTTTTGGGGGCGATCGAGTTGGGCGCACAGATACGCAGTATTTT. The encoded protein is CASSFGGDRVGRTDTQYF.

The rearrangement uses TRBV10-3 and TRBJ1-6, with TRBD1 matching 8 bases. With V trimmed by 10 bases and J by 10 bases, 6 bases remained unmatched. The germline V gene encodes CDR1 ENHRY and CDR2 SYGVKD. This CDR3 has 12 residues. The CDR3 nucleotides are TGTGCCACACGGACAGGGAAATCACCCCTCCACTTT. It codes for CATRTGKSPLHF.

V is TRBV6-1 and J is TRBJ1-1, with D hard to call. The germline V gene encodes CDR1 MNHNS and CDR2 SASEGT. V was trimmed by 2 bases and J by 4 bases, leaving 14 bases between them. This CDR3 has 15 residues. The CDR3 DNA sequence: TGTGCCAGCAGTGAATGGCAGATGGTGAGCACTGAAGCTTTCTTT. Amino acid sequence: CASSEWQMVSTEAFF.

This clone was counted only a few times. The genes are TRBV7-9 and TRBJ1-1; no firm D call. The ends were cut back, 5 bases at V and 5 bases at J, with 6 bases in the middle. Germline loops: CDR1 SEHNR, CDR2 FQNEAQ (reference sequence). This CDR3 contains 11 residues. DNA of the CDR3: TGTGCCAGCAGCGTTAAGACTGAAGCTTTCTTT. It codes for CASSVKTEAFF.

The genes are TRBV18 and TRBJ2-6; tentatively, D is TRBD1 (6 bases). The V and J ends lost 3 bases and 1 base respectively, with 13 bases between them. This CDR3 comprises 17 residues. Looked up from germline, CDR1 is KGHSH and CDR2 is LQKENI. CDR3 region: CASSPGQFRSGANVLTF. The CDR3, as DNA: TGTGCCAGCTCACCCGGACAGTTCCGGTCTGGGGCCAACGTCCTGACTTTC. The full variable domain, rest sourced from reference TRBV18 and TRBJ2-6, is NAGVMQNPRHLVRRRGQEARLRCSPMKGHSHVYWYRQLPEEGLKFMVYLQKENIIDESGMPKERFSAEFPKEGPSILRIQQVVRGDSAAYFCASSPGQFRSGANVLTFGAGSRLTVL.

This clone has a handful of counts. The chain couples TRBV25-1 to TRBJ2-7; a weak D match, TRBD1 (5 bases). The V gene's germline CDR1 is MGHDK and CDR2 SYGVNS. This CDR3 has 15 amino acids. Trimming shortened V by 2 bases and J by 1 base, and 12 bases separated the two germline ends. The CDR3 coding sequence is TGTGCCAGCAGTGAACGTGACAGCCTTTCCTACGAGCAGTACTTC. Its translation: CASSERDSLSYEQYF.

The rearrangement joins TRBV21-1 to TRBJ2-6; the table's D call of TRBD1 was not tested on the DNA. TRBV21-1 is marked as a pseudogene. This CDR3 region has 14 residues. CDR3 coding DNA: TGTGCCAGCAGCAAAGACAAGGGGGCCAACGTCCTGACTTTC. Translating it yields CASSKDKGANVLTF.

This clone was detected once. V usage is TRBV6-5 and J usage is TRBJ1-2, with TRBD1 matching 10 bases. This CDR3 region has 14 residues. The junction had 6 bases not matched to a gene; V was cut back by 6 bases and J by 5 bases. Germline loops: CDR1 MNHEY, CDR2 SVGAGI. The CDR3 spells CASRRWDRGYGYTF. CDR3 sequence (DNA): TGTGCCAGCAGGCGCTGGGACAGGGGATATGGCTACACCTTC.

The V gene is TRBV14, the J gene TRBJ2-2, with D possibly matching TRBD2 (5 bases). Trimming removed 4 bases from V and 4 bases from J, with 13 bases in between. Germline V gives CDR1 SGHDN, CDR2 FVKESK. This CDR3 is built from 15 residues. CDR3 bases: TGTGCCAGCAGCCGACCGGGGTTAAGCACCGGGGAGCTGTTTTTT. Translation: CASSRPGLSTGELFF. Variable domain in full (rest from reference TRBV14 and TRBJ2-2): EAGVTQFPSHSVIEKGQTVTLRCDPISGHDNLYWYRRVMGKEIKFLLHFVKESKQDESGMPNNRFLAERTGGTYSTLKVQPAELEDSGVYFCASSRPGLSTGELFFGEGSRLTVL.

This clone was counted between two and nine times. J is TRBJ2-1 and V is TRBV19; D tentatively reads TRBD1 or TRBD2 (6 bases each). Germline CDR1 and CDR2: LNHDA and SQIVND (reference sequence). This CDR3 region has 15 residues. V shed 6 bases and J shed 3 bases, with 15 bases lying between them. This CDR3 reads CASSSGAGNYNEQFF. The CDR3 nucleotides are TGTGCCAGTAGCTCGGGGGCGGGGAACTACAATGAGCAGTTCTTC.

This rearrangement joins TRBV7-3 to TRBJ2-5; D call uncertain. CDR3 length: 13 amino acids. V lost 2 bases and J 4 bases, leaving 8 bases between the germline ends. The germline V gene has CDR1 SGHTA and CDR2 FQGTGA. This CDR3 is CASSLSRRETQYF. Written as DNA, the CDR3 is TGTGCCAGCAGCTTATCCAGGAGAGAGACCCAGTACTTC.

This clone was detected only a few times. The genes are TRBV18 and TRBJ2-7; 7 positions agree with TRBD1. Trimming at V came to 2 bases and at J to 1 base, leaving 5 bases not matched to a gene. Germline V CDR1 and CDR2: KGHSH, LQKENI. This CDR3 contains 15 residues. The CDR3 loop reads CASSPGQAISYEQYF. The CDR3 nucleotides read TGTGCCAGCTCACCAGGACAGGCAATATCCTACGAGCAGTACTTC.

The chain has TRBV5-1 and TRBJ2-2; D is unclear. The CDR3 length is 11 residues. Germline loops: CDR1 SGHRS, CDR2 YFSETQ. Trimming left V 5 bases short and J 5 bases short, with 4 bases between. The CDR3 DNA reads as TGCGCCAGCAGAGAAACCGGGGAGCTGTTTTTT. Protein sequence: CASRETGELFF.

As concerns this clone: Other nucleotide sequences from this sample produce the same CDR3. V gene TRBV28 combines with J gene TRBJ1-5, with a possible D match to TRBD1 (6 bases). Germline-derived CDR1 and CDR2 are MDHEN and SYDVKM. V was trimmed by 5 bases and J by 7 bases, leaving 9 bases between them. CDR3 length equals 12 residues. The CDR3 is CASSLQGQPQHF. The CDR3 nucleotides read TGTGCCAGCAGTCTACAGGGCCAGCCCCAGCATTTT.

This clone turned up a few times. The CDR3 reads CASRKDRAADEQYF. In DNA form, the CDR3 reads TGTGCCAGCAGAAAGGACAGGGCCGCGGACGAGCAGTACTTC. The chain links TRBV7-2 to TRBJ2-7, with TRBD1 identical over 8 bases. The CDR3 has 14 amino acids. Germline lookup yields CDR1 SGHTA and CDR2 FQGNSA. V was clipped by 6 bases and J by 5 bases; unmatched bases: 9.

A few counts support this clone. The chain is built from TRBV21-1 and TRBJ1-3. TRBV21-1 counts as a pseudogene. The CDR3 covers 13 residues. The CDR3 sequence: CASSVSSGNTIYF. The CDR3, as DNA: TGTGCCAGCAGCGTGAGCTCTGGAAACACCATATATTTT.

The gene calls are TRBV5-1 and TRBJ2-1, with 8 bases fitting TRBD1. Germline CDR1 is SGHRS and CDR2 is YFSETQ. V was clipped by 3 bases and J by 4 bases; unmatched bases: 12. There are 17 residues in the CDR3. In DNA, the CDR3 is TGCGCCAGCAGCTCCCGAGCTGTCGGGACAGGATACAATGAGCAGTTCTTC. Translation gives CASSSRAVGTGYNEQFF. The full variable domain, its missing parts supplied by reference TRBV5-1 and TRBJ2-1, is KAGVTQTPRYLIKTRGQQVTLSCSPISGHRSVSWYQQTPGQGLQFLFEYFSETQRNKGNFPGRFSGRQFSNSRSEMNVSTLELGDSALYLCASSSRAVGTGYNEQFFGPGTRLTVL.

This chain connects TRBV19 to TRBJ2-5; D possibly corresponds to TRBD2 (7 bases). The CDR3 covers 15 residues. Deletions cut 5 bases from V and 3 bases from J, with 16 bases between. Per germline, CDR1 LNHDA and CDR2 SQIVND (reference sequence). The CDR3 DNA reads TGTGCCAGTAGTGCCCGGACAGCGGGGAAAGAGACCCAGTACTTC. It is translated as CASSARTAGKETQYF.

This clone was observed a handful of times. This chain connects TRBV5-1 to TRBJ2-5; 10 nucleotides line up with TRBD2. The J call could be wrong; TRBJ2-7 is a better fit for the DNA end. Germline CDR1 SGHRS, CDR2 YFSETQ. CDR3 size: 15 residues. The CDR3 here is CASGSSGSLSTEQYF. In DNA, the CDR3 is TGCGCCAGCGGGTCTAGCGGGAGTCTTTCGACCGAGCAGTACTTC.

CDR3: CASQRGSSTDTQYF. Here the CDR3 DNA reads TGCGCCAGCCAGCGGGGCTCTAGCACAGATACGCAGTATTTT. The chain couples TRBV5-1 to TRBJ2-3; TRBD2 aligns across 7 bases. In germline, CDR1 is SGHRS, CDR2 YFSETQ. The V segment lost 7 bases and the J segment 0 bases; nucleotides outside the gene matches: 5. This CDR3 spans 14 amino acids.

This clone appeared a few times. This CDR3 is CASSLGDPRYEQYF. CDR3 DNA: TGCGCCAGCAGCCTAGGGGACCCCCGGTACGAGCAGTACTTC. The rearrangement uses TRBV5-1 and TRBJ2-7; tentatively, D is TRBD1 or TRBD2 (5 bases each). Germline CDR1 SGHRS, CDR2 YFSETQ. V shed 4 bases and J shed 4 bases, with 15 bases lying between them. There are 14 residues in the CDR3.

This clone was seen only a few times. V is TRBV19 and J is TRBJ2-7; 10 bases line up with TRBD2. This CDR3 is built from 15 residues. V was clipped by 3 bases and J by 6 bases; unmatched bases: 8. CDR1 LNHDA and CDR2 SQIVND come from the germline V gene (reference sequence). The CDR3 region is CASSISGTSAGEQYF. The CDR3 DNA is TGTGCCAGTAGTATTTCCGGGACTAGCGCAGGCGAGCAGTACTTC.

This clone was counted only a few times. V gene TRBV18 combines with J gene TRBJ1-5, with a weak D call TRBD1 (5 bases). V lost 3 bases, J lost 4 bases, and 13 bases lay in between. This CDR3 spans 15 amino acids. CDR1 is KGHSH, CDR2 LQKENI, per germline. This chain's CDR3 is CASSPGLTENQPQHF. The CDR3 bases are TGTGCCAGCTCACCCGGACTGACAGAAAATCAGCCCCAGCATTTT.

This clone was counted a few times. The rearrangement joins TRBV2 to TRBJ2-7; D is unclear. Trimming pared 4 bases from V and 3 bases from J, leaving 13 bases between. Germline-derived CDR1 and CDR2 are SNHLY and FYNNEI. The CDR3 has 14 amino acids. CDR3 in amino acids: CASSVGPGGYEQYF. The DNA for the CDR3 is TGTGCCAGCAGTGTAGGTCCCGGCGGCTACGAGCAGTACTTC.

This clone was counted a few times. The V gene is TRBV7-2, the J gene TRBJ2-7; 9 bases agree with TRBD2. This CDR3 spans 15 amino acids. V trimming: 3 bases; J trimming: 3 bases; junction bases outside the gene matches: 6. CDR1 SGHTA and CDR2 FQGNSA come from the germline V gene. CDR3 region: CASSLTRAGGYEQYF. CDR3 coding DNA: TGTGCCAGCAGCTTGACTCGAGCGGGGGGCTACGAGCAGTACTTC. The complete variable domain, with remaining parts taken from reference TRBV7-2 and TRBJ2-7, reads GAGVSQSPSNKVTEKGKDVELRCDPISGHTALYWYRQSLGQGLEFLIYFQGNSAPDKSGLPSDRFSAERTGGSVSTLTIQRTQQEDSAVYLCASSLTRAGGYEQYFGPGTRLTVT.